This T cell receptor (beta chain) was sequenced during a study of T cells in Graves' hyperthyroidism and ophthalmopathy. Points from the study as a whole: Blood held most thyroid clonotypes expanded above 0.001 frequency.

Patients aged 18 to 65 with hyperthyroidism were newly diagnosed, with duration under 2 months. In its sample, this clonotype was seen a few times. Its antigen is undetermined. This CDR3 spans 14 amino acids. Germline CDR1 SGHKS, CDR2 YYEKEE (reference sequence). The ends were cut back, 4 bases at V and 5 bases at J, with 15 bases in the middle. TCR beta CDR3 regions were amplified from RNA. TCR CDR3 underwent first-round RT-PCR with the HTBI primer set. TCRdb called the multiplex PCR reads again in MiXCR, with one record for every CDR3 protein. The sample shows around 520,000 distinct CDR3 sequences, about 15% of them seen only once.

Input material: blood. This chain connects TRBV5-5 to TRBJ1-2, with D unclear. The sequence derives from a woman aged 40 to 55 with Graves' hyperthyroidism. CDR3 region: CASSLSSAVYGYTF. The CDR3 coding sequence is TGTGCCAGCAGCCTGAGTAGCGCTGTATATGGCTACACCTTC.